The rows below give T cell receptor beta chains drawn from one sample of a study of shared clonotypes between healthy human individuals. Profiling relied on immunoSEQ multiplex PCR, and the TCRdb table lists in-frame clones only, not all of them. The data contain 2 million to 2.5 million clones, over 85% of them singletons. The sample was naive CD4+ T cells from PBMCs. The receptors here all came from a man aged 18-30 years in good health. Some clones in this sample may be carry-over from other donors' samples. The CDR3 runs from the conserved cysteine through the conserved F or W. Fields, in order: V gene, J gene, D gene, clone size, CDR3 protein, CDR3 DNA. The D gene is left open where the match is weak. For some rows the clone size is stated as once, few or many, or as a class when expanded; others skip it.

v_call: TRBV28; j_call: TRBJ1-2; d_call: .; clone_size: few; cdr3_aa: CASSQRQEPGHDF; cdr3_nt: TGTGCCAGCAGCCAAAGACAGGAGCCTGGGCACGACTTC
v_call: TRBV7-9; j_call: TRBJ2-5; d_call: .; clone_size: .; cdr3_aa: CASSLRDRKETQYF; cdr3_nt: TGTGCCAGCAGCTTACGGGATAGGAAAGAGACCCAGTACTTC
v_call: TRBV10-1; j_call: TRBJ2-7; d_call: .; clone_size: .; cdr3_aa: CASSEGYPSYEQYF; cdr3_nt: TGCGCCAGCAGTGAGGGCTACCCCTCCTACGAGCAGTACTTC
v_call: TRBV6-5; j_call: TRBJ2-7; d_call: .; clone_size: .; cdr3_aa: CASSYSGSSSYEQYF; cdr3_nt: TGTGCCAGCAGTTACTCAGGGAGCTCCTCCTACGAGCAGTACTTC
v_call: TRBV5-6; j_call: TRBJ2-3; d_call: TRBD1; clone_size: .; cdr3_aa: CASSARQGAPQYF; cdr3_nt: TGTGCCAGCAGCGCTAGACAGGGGGCTCCGCAGTATTTT
v_call: TRBV18; j_call: TRBJ2-2; d_call: .; clone_size: .; cdr3_aa: CASSLGSPAPRAGELFF; cdr3_nt: TGTGCCAGCTCACTGGGCTCACCGGCACCTCGAGCCGGGGAGCTGTTTTTT
v_call: TRBV7-9; j_call: TRBJ1-2; d_call: .; clone_size: few; cdr3_aa: CASSLGGNYGYTF; cdr3_nt: TGTGCCAGCAGCTTAGGGGGGAACTATGGCTACACCTTC
v_call: TRBV19; j_call: TRBJ2-3; d_call: TRBD2; clone_size: .; cdr3_aa: CASSIGLAGRADTQYF; cdr3_nt: TGTGCCAGTAGTATAGGGCTAGCGGGACGAGCAGATACGCAGTATTTT
v_call: TRBV5-1; j_call: TRBJ1-3; d_call: .; clone_size: .; cdr3_aa: CASSYGTQSSGNTIYF; cdr3_nt: TGCGCCAGCAGCTACGGGACACAGAGCTCTGGAAACACCATATATTTT
v_call: TRBV28; j_call: TRBJ1-2; d_call: .; clone_size: .; cdr3_aa: CASSPGRDYGYTF; cdr3_nt: TGTGCCAGCAGCCCGGGTAGGGACTATGGCTACACCTTC
v_call: TRBV6-6; j_call: TRBJ2-7; d_call: TRBD1; clone_size: .; cdr3_aa: CASRTGILYEQYF; cdr3_nt: TGTGCCAGCCGGACAGGGATTCTCTACGAGCAGTACTTC
v_call: TRBV28; j_call: TRBJ2-7; d_call: .; clone_size: .; cdr3_aa: CASRGSSYFYEQYF; cdr3_nt: TGTGCCAGCAGGGGGTCCTCTTACTTTTACGAGCAGTACTTC
v_call: TRBV7-8; j_call: TRBJ2-7; d_call: TRBD2; clone_size: .; cdr3_aa: CASSNLPSGRASSHYEQYF; cdr3_nt: TGTGCCAGCAGCAACCTACCTAGCGGGAGGGCTTCCTCCCACTACGAGCAGTACTTC
v_call: TRBV4-1; j_call: TRBJ1-4; d_call: .; clone_size: .; cdr3_aa: CASSQILGTFEKLFF; cdr3_nt: TGCGCCAGCAGCCAAATCTTAGGAACGTTTGAAAAACTGTTTTTT
v_call: TRBV6-4; j_call: TRBJ2-1; d_call: .; clone_size: .; cdr3_aa: CASSNEVGRQFF; cdr3_nt: TGTGCCAGCAGTAACGAGGTAGGGCGGCAGTTCTTC
v_call: TRBV5-8; j_call: TRBJ1-3; d_call: .; clone_size: .; cdr3_aa: CASSLRGRTGNTIYF; cdr3_nt: TGTGCCAGCAGCTTGAGGGGTCGGACTGGAAACACCATATATTTT
v_call: TRBV7-9; j_call: TRBJ1-4; d_call: .; clone_size: .; cdr3_aa: CASSLSLNEKLFF; cdr3_nt: TGTGCCAGCAGCTTATCCCTTAATGAAAAACTGTTTTTT
v_call: TRBV28; j_call: TRBJ2-7; d_call: .; clone_size: .; cdr3_aa: CASSQLLTNHPRF; cdr3_nt: TGTGCCAGCAGTCAACTATTGACCAATCACCCCCGATTC
v_call: TRBV7-9; j_call: TRBJ1-5; d_call: TRBD1; clone_size: .; cdr3_aa: CASSQGQGSQPQHF; cdr3_nt: TGTGCCAGCAGCCAGGGACAGGGTAGTCAGCCCCAGCATTTT
v_call: TRBV4-2; j_call: TRBJ2-1; d_call: .; clone_size: once; cdr3_aa: CASSQDLVYNEQFF; cdr3_nt: TGTGCCAGCAGCCAAGACCTAGTCTACAATGAGCAGTTCTTC
v_call: TRBV7-3; j_call: TRBJ2-7; d_call: .; clone_size: .; cdr3_aa: CASGHGNEQYF; cdr3_nt: TGTGCCAGCGGCCACGGAAACGAGCAGTACTTC
v_call: TRBV7-8; j_call: TRBJ2-7; d_call: .; clone_size: .; cdr3_aa: CASSFRDAAYEQYF; cdr3_nt: TGTGCCAGCAGCTTCCGGGACGCCGCCTACGAGCAGTACTTC